These 11 T cell receptor beta chains were all obtained from the same sample, sequenced in a study of T-cell reconstitution after alpha-beta-depleted transplantation in children. Molecular barcoding with unique molecular identifiers was used for the TCRbeta library. MiXCR, applied by TCRdb to the PCR reads, yields one record per CDR3 protein. This table holds over 550,000 distinct CDR3 sequences, over 9.5% found once. The source material was PBMCs from the stem cell graft donor, sampled from the stem cell graft. The receptor source for this set is a human donor who donated a stem cell graft to a child with acute myeloid leukemia.

CDR3 nucleotide sequence: TGTGCCAGCACCGACTCAGGGGGCACAGATACGCAGTATTTT. Residues: CASTDSGGTDTQYF. The chain recombines TRBV12-3 or TRBV12-4 with TRBJ2-3; possible D gene TRBD1, 6 bases. Trimming removed 7 bases at V and 1 base at J, with 12 bases between. This CDR3 contains 14 residues.

This clonotype was seen many times. This chain connects TRBV28 to TRBJ1-3; D gene ambiguous. Per the germline V gene, CDR1 is MDHEN and CDR2 is SYDVKM. This CDR3 spans 15 amino acids. Between the trimmed V and J ends, which lost 5 bases and 0 bases, there was a span of 11 bases. The DNA for the CDR3 is TGTGCCAGCAGTACGCATTCAGCCTCTGGAAACACCATATATTTT. It translates to CASSTHSASGNTIYF.

This clonotype was found many times. The chain employs TRBV4-3 and TRBJ2-3, with D unclear. CDR3 length equals 13 residues. V shed 0 bases and J shed 2 bases, with 3 bases lying between them. The germline V gene encodes CDR1 LGHNA and CDR2 YSLEER. DNA of the CDR3: TGCGCCAGCAGCCAAGATCCCACAGATACGCAGTATTTT. This encodes CASSQDPTDTQYF.

This clonotype appeared a few times. The chain joins TRBV7-8 to TRBJ2-7; tentative D call: TRBD1 (7 bases). The CDR3 totals 13 residues. Germline CDR1 and CDR2: SGHVS and FQNEAQ. Trimming shortened V by 3 bases and J by 5 bases, and 11 bases separated the two germline ends. The CDR3 loop reads CASSFSRGDEQYF. The CDR3 DNA sequence: TGTGCCAGCAGCTTCTCCAGGGGGGACGAGCAGTACTTC.

The V gene is TRBV6-5, the J gene TRBJ1-2; D call uncertain. This CDR3 has 14 residues. V lost 0 bases and J 0 bases, leaving 5 bases between the germline ends. Germline CDR1 reads MNHEY; CDR2 reads SVGAGI. The CDR3 here is CASSYSGPNYGYTF. The CDR3 nucleotides are TGTGCCAGCAGTTACTCCGGGCCTAACTATGGCTACACCTTC.

This clonotype occurred many times. This rearrangement joins TRBV20-1 to TRBJ2-7, with D possibly called TRBD1 or TRBD2 (5 bases each). Trimming stripped 5 bases from V and 1 base from J, with 15 bases between. Looked up from germline, CDR1 is DFQATT and CDR2 is SNEGSKA (reference sequence). The CDR3 spans 14 residues. The DNA for the CDR3 is TGCAGTGCTCGGGACCAGATGGAGTCCTACGAGCAGTACTTC. Translation: CSARDQMESYEQYF.

This clonotype was detected a few times. This chain joins TRBV7-9 and TRBJ2-2, with 10 bases fitting TRBD1. Germline CDR1 reads SEHNR; CDR2 reads FQNEAQ (reference sequence). J was trimmed by 5 bases and V by 5 bases; bases with no gene match: 5. The CDR3 totals 15 residues. The DNA for the CDR3 is TGTGCCAGCAGCGTCGACAGGGGGCTGACCGGGGAGCTGTTTTTT. Amino acid sequence: CASSVDRGLTGELFF.

In nucleotides, the CDR3 is TGCAGTCCCACCGGGCCTCGGGGCGAGCAGTACTTC. Encoded protein: CSPTGPRGEQYF. The chain combines TRBV20-1 with TRBJ2-7; the D gene is possibly TRBD2 (5 bases). Germline-derived CDR1 and CDR2 are DFQATT and SNEGSKA (reference sequence). Trimming pared 8 bases from V and 6 bases from J, leaving 17 bases between. The CDR3 extends over 12 amino acids.

The chain employs TRBV20-1 and TRBJ2-1, with a tentative D call TRBD2 (5 bases). Germline V gene lookup returns CDR1 DFQATT and CDR2 SNEGSKA (reference sequence). V was clipped by 7 bases and J by 2 bases, with 18 bases between them. The CDR3 has 15 residues. As DNA, the CDR3 is TGCAGTGGTGGGCTGGGAGCAGGCCCCTACAATGAGCAGTTCTTC. As protein: CSGGLGAGPYNEQFF.

The chain has TRBV7-9 and TRBJ1-1; D might be TRBD1 (5 bases). With 5 bases removed from V and 0 bases from J, the gap between germline ends came to 13 bases. Looked up from germline, CDR1 is SEHNR and CDR2 is FQNEAQ (reference sequence). The CDR3 contains 15 residues. The CDR3 spells CASSPPTAVNTEAFF. The CDR3 nucleotides are TGTGCCAGCAGCCCCCCGACAGCCGTGAACACTGAAGCTTTCTTT.

At least ten counts were recorded for this clonotype. The chain recombines TRBV4-3 with TRBJ2-1; D uncertain. CDR1 is LGHNA and CDR2 is YSLEER in the germline V gene. The CDR3 length is 15 residues. Trimming pared 1 base from V and 2 bases from J, leaving 9 bases between. CDR3 in amino acids: CASSQGVDPYNEQFF. In DNA, the CDR3 is TGCGCCAGCAGCCAAGGGGTGGACCCCTACAATGAGCAGTTCTTC.